A single sample is the source of the 20 T cell receptor beta chains below, sequenced in a study of blood T cell repertoires in COVID-19. Data came from immunoSEQ multiplex PCR; TCRdb stores just in-frame clones and leaves some out. The sample consists of 270,000 or so clones, roughly 84% of them appearing once. The source material was peripheral blood. The receptors were gathered from a woman aged 18 to 35 with acute or convalescent COVID-19.

Only a few counts were recorded for this clone. This rearrangement joins TRBV28 to TRBJ1-3, with TRBD1 identical over 11 bases. Germline CDR1 is MDHEN and CDR2 is SYDVKM. V trimming: 2 bases; J trimming: 2 bases; junction bases outside the gene matches: 2. The CDR3 length is 16 residues. The DNA for the CDR3 is TGTGCCAGCAGTTTAGGGGGACAGGGGGCTGGAAACACCATATATTTT. It codes for CASSLGGQGAGNTIYF.

The chain is built from TRBV27 and TRBJ1-2; D might be TRBD1 (5 bases). In germline, CDR1 is MNHEY, CDR2 SMNVEV (reference sequence). The CDR3 is 15 residues long. Trimming removed 0 bases from V and 5 bases from J, with 13 bases in between. CDR3 sequence: CASSLSTSGGYGYTF. In DNA form, the CDR3 reads TGTGCCAGCAGTTTATCGACAAGTGGGGGGTATGGCTACACCTTC.

The V gene is TRBV7-9, the J gene TRBJ1-6, with 8 bases that match TRBD1. The CDR3 is 14 residues long. The V segment lost 5 bases and the J segment 7 bases; nucleotides outside the gene matches: 4. The V gene's germline CDR1 is SEHNR and CDR2 FQNEAQ (reference sequence). The CDR3 reads CASSEDRENSPLHF. The CDR3 region has the DNA TGTGCCAGCAGCGAGGACAGGGAGAATTCACCCCTCCACTTT.

The chain carries TRBV6-5 and TRBJ1-5; TRBD1 matches 12 bases. The CDR3 is 15 amino acids. CDR1 and CDR2 (germline): MNHEY, SVGAGI. The V and J ends lost 5 bases and 5 bases, in that order; junction bases with no gene match: 4. CDR3 in DNA: TGTGCCAGCAGTCCGGGACAGGGGGCTTATCAGCCCCAGCATTTT. Protein product: CASSPGQGAYQPQHF.

A few counts support this clone. This rearrangement joins TRBV7-2 to TRBJ2-5; the D gene is possibly TRBD2 (6 bases). V lost 2 bases and J 2 bases, leaving 18 bases between the germline ends. CDR3 length: 17 residues. Germline CDR1 and CDR2: SGHTA and FQGNSA. In DNA, the CDR3 is TGTGCCAGCAGCTTAATCGGGACTCAAACTAGGCAAGAGACCCAGTACTTC. It encodes CASSLIGTQTRQETQYF.

The chain has TRBV7-2 and TRBJ2-1, with 13 bases fitting TRBD2. With 6 bases clipped from V and 8 bases from J, the junction kept 10 bases outside the gene matches. The CDR3 sequence is 16 residues long. The V gene's germline CDR1 is SGHTA and CDR2 FQGNSA. The DNA of the CDR3 is TGTGCCAGCAGTAAAACCGGGACTAGCGGGACATATGAGCAGTTCTTC. This translates into CASSKTGTSGTYEQFF.

The rearrangement uses TRBV6-2 or TRBV6-3 and TRBJ2-5; possibly TRBD1 for D (6 bases). Germline-derived CDR1 and CDR2 are MNHEY and SVGEGT. The CDR3 is 13 amino acids. V lost 1 base, J lost 5 bases, and 8 bases lay in between. The DNA of the CDR3 is TGTGCCAGCAGTTACTGGCAGGGGGAGACCCAGTACTTC. This gives the protein CASSYWQGETQYF.

The rearrangement uses TRBV5-1 and TRBJ2-3, with D tentatively TRBD2 (6 bases). Looked up from germline, CDR1 is SGHRS and CDR2 is YFSETQ. V was shortened by 7 bases and J by 5 bases, with 17 bases between the two germline ends. CDR3 length: 14 amino acids. The CDR3 reads CASFWEARGDTQYF. CDR3 nucleotides: TGCGCCAGCTTTTGGGAGGCCCGAGGAGATACGCAGTATTTT. Supplemented by reference TRBV5-1 and TRBJ2-3, the full variable domain reads KAGVTQTPRYLIKTRGQQVTLSCSPISGHRSVSWYQQTPGQGLQFLFEYFSETQRNKGNFPGRFSGRQFSNSRSEMNVSTLELGDSALYLCASFWEARGDTQYFGPGTRLTVL.

This clone is a singleton in its sample. The V and J genes are TRBV4-3 and TRBJ2-7; 13 positions match TRBD2. Germline CDR1 LGHNA, CDR2 YSLEER. The J segment lost 3 bases and the V segment lost 3 bases, leaving 2 bases of the junction unmatched. There are 15 residues in the CDR3. CDR3 nucleotides: TGCGCCAGCAGCCAGGGGACTAGCGGGATCTACGAGCAGTACTTC. Residues: CASSQGTSGIYEQYF.

This clone was observed a handful of times. The chain has TRBV28 and TRBJ2-3, with TRBD2 identical over 11 bases. This CDR3 spans 16 amino acids. Germline trimming cut 4 bases from V and 5 bases from J; bases unmatched to any gene: 8. Per germline, CDR1 MDHEN and CDR2 SYDVKM. The CDR3 loop is CASSSLAGGRLDTQYF. In DNA, the CDR3 is TGTGCCAGCAGTTCCTTAGCGGGAGGGCGGTTAGATACGCAGTATTTT.

V is TRBV9 and J is TRBJ2-2, with D perhaps matching TRBD2 (5 bases). The CDR3 is made up of 16 amino acids. The germline V and J ends were trimmed by 0 bases and 4 bases, with 13 bases remaining between them. The germline V gene has CDR1 SGDLS and CDR2 YYNGEE. CDR3 nucleotides: TGTGCCAGCAGCGTAGTTAAGGGCCGGGGCACCGGGGAGCTGTTTTTT. Amino acids: CASSVVKGRGTGELFF.

A single count supports this clone. The chain joins TRBV6-2 or TRBV6-3 to TRBJ2-7; D is perhaps TRBD1 (6 bases). The V end lost 6 bases, the J end lost 0 bases, and 12 bases lay between the germline ends. This CDR3 comprises 14 residues. From germline, CDR1 is MNHEY and CDR2 SVGEGT. CDR3 loop: CASSRDTISYEQYF. For the CDR3, the DNA is TGTGCCAGCAGCCGGGACACAATCTCCTACGAGCAGTACTTC.

The chain has TRBV20-1 and TRBJ2-7; the D is unclear. Germline CDR1 and CDR2: DFQATT and SNEGSKA (reference sequence). The CDR3 totals 11 residues. V was pared by 8 bases and J by 0 bases, with 8 bases between. The CDR3 DNA follows: TGCAGTCTGAGCGACTCCTACGAGCAGTACTTC. This translates into CSLSDSYEQYF.

The V call is TRBV5-4, the J call TRBJ2-1, with D possibly matching TRBD2 (5 bases). V was clipped by 0 bases and J by 2 bases, with 12 bases between them. The CDR3 spans 16 residues. In germline, CDR1 is SGHNT, CDR2 YYREEE (reference sequence). CDR3 region: CASSLGSGRTYNEQFF. The DNA of the CDR3 is TGTGCCAGCAGCTTGGGAAGCGGTCGTACCTACAATGAGCAGTTCTTC.

The V call is TRBV6-5, the J call TRBJ2-2; 8 nucleotides agree with TRBD2. The CDR3 loop spans 15 amino acids. V lost 4 bases, J lost 1 base, and 2 bases stayed unmatched. Looked up from germline, CDR1 is MNHEY and CDR2 is SVGAGI. The CDR3 protein is CASSFTSGNTGELFF. CDR3 nucleotides: TGTGCCAGCAGTTTTACTAGCGGGAACACCGGGGAGCTGTTTTTT.

The chain couples TRBV5-6 to TRBJ1-2; 7 bases align to TRBD1. With 0 bases clipped from V and 6 bases from J, the junction kept 5 bases outside the gene matches. The CDR3 runs 14 residues. Germline assignment: CDR1 SGHDT and CDR2 YYEEEE. This CDR3 reads CASSLVGTDHGYTF. The CDR3 DNA follows: TGTGCCAGCAGCTTGGTCGGGACAGACCATGGCTACACCTTC.

The chain recombines TRBV15 with TRBJ1-1; possible D gene TRBD1, 5 bases. Trimming took 5 bases from V and 2 from J, leaving 15 bases between them. The CDR3 runs 15 residues. CDR1 LNHNV and CDR2 YYDKDF come from the germline V gene (reference sequence). In DNA form, the CDR3 reads TGTGCCACCAGCTCCCGACGCCAGGGTAACACTGAAGCTTTCTTT. This codes for CATSSRRQGNTEAFF.

Only a few counts were recorded for this clone. The rearrangement links TRBV28 to TRBJ1-2, with 7 nucleotides matching TRBD1. Germline lookup yields CDR1 MDHEN and CDR2 SYDVKM. CDR3 length: 12 residues. V lost 5 bases and J lost 8; bases outside the gene matches: 5. The CDR3 spells CASSAPTGGYTF. In DNA form, the CDR3 reads TGTGCCAGCAGTGCCCCGACAGGGGGCTACACCTTC.

The rearrangement uses TRBV11-3 and TRBJ2-3; D gene uncertain. The CDR3 is 12 amino acids. CDR1 is SGHNT, CDR2 YENEEA, per germline. The V end was cut by 4 bases, the J end by 6 bases, with 8 bases between. CDR3: CASSSLSDTQYF. In DNA, the CDR3 is TGTGCCAGCAGCTCACTTTCTGATACGCAGTATTTT.

The CDR3 nucleotides read TGTGCCAGCAGCCCAGGACTAGTCGATTCCTACGAGCAGTACTTC. Translating it yields CASSPGLVDSYEQYF. The chain links TRBV11-3 to TRBJ2-7; TRBD2 agrees at 7 bases. After removal of 5 bases from V and 1 base from J, the junction contained 8 bases not matched to a gene. The CDR3 is 15 residues long. Per germline, CDR1 SGHNT and CDR2 YENEEA.